What follows are 16 T cell receptor beta chains derived from one specimen sequenced in a study of T cells in localized non-small cell lung cancer. Here immunoSEQ multiplex PCR was the method, and the copy in TCRdb shows in-frame clones only, minus some. The table lists more than 30,000 clones, 87% of them singletons. The sample was peripheral blood mononuclear cells, taken before any cancer treatment. The receptors here all came from a man between 40 and 70 years old with stage III lung adenocarcinoma.

This sequence joins TRBV6-5 and TRBJ2-1, with 11 bases identical to TRBD2. Looked up from germline, CDR1 is MNHEY and CDR2 is SVGAGI. CDR3 length: 16 residues. Germline trimming cut 0 bases from V and 7 bases from J; bases unmatched to any gene: 5. Written as DNA, the CDR3 is TGTGCCAGCAGTTACTCGGCTAGCGGGGGGAAGAATGAGCAGTTCTTC. Protein sequence: CASSYSASGGKNEQFF.

The rearrangement links TRBV7-7 to TRBJ1-3, with no clear D. V was clipped by 8 bases and J by 4 bases, with 12 bases between them. The germline V gene has CDR1 SSHAT and CDR2 FNYEAQ (reference sequence). CDR3 length: 13 amino acids. For the CDR3, the DNA is TGTGCCAGCGCCTCGGGAACCGGAAACACCATATATTTT. Translated, it gives CASASGTGNTIYF.

The CDR3 sequence: CASSLEGDRGFLGQPQHF. CDR3 DNA: TGTGCCAGCAGCTTAGAGGGGGACAGGGGGTTCCTCGGCCAGCCCCAGCATTTT. The gene calls are TRBV11-3 and TRBJ1-5, with 11 bases fitting TRBD1. The CDR3 has 18 amino acids. Germline V gives CDR1 SGHNT, CDR2 YENEEA. V shed 0 bases and J 7 bases; nucleotides not matched to a gene: 11.

V usage is TRBV21-1 and J usage is TRBJ1-6. TRBV21-1 is listed as a pseudogene. The CDR3 consists of 14 residues. For the CDR3, the DNA is TGTGCCAGCACCCCGGGTGGACTGGGGGGTTCTCCTAATTTT. Protein sequence: CASTPGGLGGSPNF.

This clone was observed a few times. The DNA of the CDR3 is TGTGCCAGCAGCCCGACAGCCAACTATGGCTACACCTTC. It specifies CASSPTANYGYTF. The chain employs TRBV7-9 and TRBJ1-2; D perhaps matches TRBD1 (5 bases). The V and J ends lost 5 bases and 2 bases respectively, with 9 bases between them. CDR3 length equals 13 residues. Germline assignment: CDR1 SEHNR and CDR2 FQNEAQ (reference sequence).

The count of this clone is one. The genes are TRBV7-2 and TRBJ2-2; 9 nucleotides match TRBD2. Germline values: CDR1 SGHTA, CDR2 FQGNSA. The CDR3 has 16 amino acids. The trim removed 3 bases at V and 5 bases at J, leaving 7 bases unmatched. CDR3 sequence (DNA): TGTGCCAGCAGCTTCTATAGCGGGGGTCGAACCGGGGAGCTGTTTTTT. Protein: CASSFYSGGRTGELFF.

The chain joins TRBV19 to TRBJ1-1; D not certain. Germline CDR1 is LNHDA and CDR2 is SQIVND (reference sequence). The CDR3 runs to 14 residues. Trimming cost V 6 bases and J 0 bases, with 11 bases left between them. DNA of the CDR3: TGTGCCAGTAGACCCGCCACCCTGAACACTGAAGCTTTCTTT. Its protein product is CASRPATLNTEAFF.

This chain connects TRBV10-2 to TRBJ1-2; D remains unclear. Trimming removed 6 bases from V and 0 bases from J, with 17 bases in between. CDR1 is WSHSY and CDR2 is SAAADI in the germline V gene. The CDR3 covers 16 residues. The CDR3: CASSKRLEPTNYGYTF. For the CDR3, the DNA is TGCGCCAGCAGCAAACGCTTGGAGCCAACTAACTATGGCTACACCTTC.

The chain couples TRBV11-2 to TRBJ1-1; TRBD1 matches at 7 bases. The germline gives CDR1 SGHAT, CDR2 FQNNGV. The CDR3 covers 13 residues. Germline trimming cut 5 bases from V and 1 base from J; bases unmatched to any gene: 1. The CDR3 here is CASSTGANTEAFF. DNA of the CDR3: TGTGCCAGCAGCACAGGGGCGAACACTGAAGCTTTCTTT.

The chain links TRBV28 to TRBJ1-2; 12 nucleotides agree with TRBD1. CDR3 length equals 16 residues. The germline gives CDR1 MDHEN, CDR2 SYDVKM. Trimming at V came to 5 bases and at J to 4 bases, leaving 8 bases not matched to a gene. Written as DNA, the CDR3 is TGTGCCAGCAGTGGGGGGACAGGGGGCGTAAGCTATGGCTACACCTTC. This encodes CASSGGTGGVSYGYTF.

This clone was picked up a small number of times. The rearrangement joins TRBV6-6 to TRBJ2-4; D uncertain. V shed 2 bases and J shed 5 bases, with 16 bases lying between them. The CDR3 is made up of 16 amino acids. From germline, CDR1 is MNHNY and CDR2 SVGAGI (reference sequence). The CDR3 region is CASSYPALGSENIQYF. The CDR3 DNA reads TGTGCCAGCAGTTACCCGGCCCTCGGATCCGAAAACATTCAGTACTTC.

CDR3 DNA sequence: TGTGCCAGTCAAACTAGCGCCGGTTACTACGAGCAGTACTTC. It specifies CASQTSAGYYEQYF. The chain is built from TRBV19 and TRBJ2-7, with 7 bases fitting TRBD2. The junction had 10 bases not matched to a gene; V was cut back by 8 bases and J by 3 bases. The germline gives CDR1 LNHDA, CDR2 SQIVND (reference sequence). The CDR3 loop spans 14 amino acids.

The V and J genes are TRBV23-1 and TRBJ2-7, with D tentatively TRBD2 (5 bases). TRBV23-1 is classed as an ORF, of uncertain function. V was shortened by 0 bases and J by 6 bases, with 18 bases between the two germline ends. This CDR3 has 16 amino acids. CDR3 in amino acids: CASSQSPGVAAGEQYF. The CDR3 region has the DNA TGCGCCAGCAGTCAATCCCCCGGGGTTGCAGCAGGCGAGCAGTACTTC.

The chain combines TRBV7-9 with TRBJ2-1, with TRBD1 identical over 8 bases. V gave up 5 bases and J gave up 5 bases; unmatched junction bases: 5. CDR1 and CDR2 from the germline V gene are SEHNR and FQNEAQ (reference sequence). The CDR3 consists of 14 residues. DNA for the CDR3: TGTGCCAGCAGCCTAGGACAGGGAGACAATGAGCAGTTCTTC. Translated: CASSLGQGDNEQFF.

V and J are TRBV6-6 and TRBJ2-5; D call uncertain. Germline values: CDR1 MNHNY, CDR2 SVGAGI (reference sequence). There are 11 residues in the CDR3. With 5 bases removed from V and 5 bases from J, the gap between germline ends came to 6 bases. CDR3 sequence reads: CASSRRETQYF. In DNA form, the CDR3 reads TGTGCCAGCAGTAGAAGGGAGACCCAGTACTTC.

The gene calls are TRBV7-2 and TRBJ2-6; the D is unclear. The germline CDR1 and CDR2 sequences are SGHTA and FQGNSA. V dropped 1 base and J dropped 4 bases, with 5 bases sitting between them. The CDR3 extends over 14 amino acids. For the CDR3, the DNA is TGTGCCAGCAGCTTAGAGACGGGGGCCAACGTCCTGACTTTC. Encoded protein: CASSLETGANVLTF.